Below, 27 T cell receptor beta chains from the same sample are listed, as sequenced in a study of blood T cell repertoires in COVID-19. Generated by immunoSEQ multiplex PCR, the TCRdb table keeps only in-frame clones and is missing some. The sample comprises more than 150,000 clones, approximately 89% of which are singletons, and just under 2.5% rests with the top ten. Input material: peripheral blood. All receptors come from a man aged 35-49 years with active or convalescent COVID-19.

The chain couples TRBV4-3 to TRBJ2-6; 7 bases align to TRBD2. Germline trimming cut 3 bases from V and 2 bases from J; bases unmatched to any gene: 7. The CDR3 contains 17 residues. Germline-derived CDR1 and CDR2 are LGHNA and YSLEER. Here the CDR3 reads CASSQMWGGTGANVLTF. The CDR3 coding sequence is TGCGCCAGCAGCCAGATGTGGGGGGGGACTGGGGCCAACGTCCTGACTTTC.

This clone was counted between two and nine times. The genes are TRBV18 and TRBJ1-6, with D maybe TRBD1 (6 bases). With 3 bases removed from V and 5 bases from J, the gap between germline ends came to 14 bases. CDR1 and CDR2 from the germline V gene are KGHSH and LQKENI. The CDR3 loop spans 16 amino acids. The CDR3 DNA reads TGTGCCAGCTCACCCTTTCAGGGGAAAAATAATTCACCCCTCCACTTT. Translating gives CASSPFQGKNNSPLHF.

CDR3 residues: CASSHRASGGFHNEQFF. CDR3 DNA sequence: TGCGCCAGCAGCCACCGCGCTAGCGGGGGGTTCCACAATGAGCAGTTCTTC. The chain has TRBV4-3 and TRBJ2-1; TRBD2 matches 11 bases. With V trimmed by 3 bases and J by 5 bases, 9 bases remained unmatched. Germline-derived CDR1 and CDR2 are LGHNA and YSLEER. The CDR3 has 17 residues.

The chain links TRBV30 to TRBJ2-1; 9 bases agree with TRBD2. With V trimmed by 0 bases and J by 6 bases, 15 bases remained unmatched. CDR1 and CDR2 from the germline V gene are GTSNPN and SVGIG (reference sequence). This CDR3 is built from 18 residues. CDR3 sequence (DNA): TGTGCCTGGAGTGTACTAATCCAAGCGGGGGGCGGGGGCAATGAGCAGTTCTTC. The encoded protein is CAWSVLIQAGGGGNEQFF.

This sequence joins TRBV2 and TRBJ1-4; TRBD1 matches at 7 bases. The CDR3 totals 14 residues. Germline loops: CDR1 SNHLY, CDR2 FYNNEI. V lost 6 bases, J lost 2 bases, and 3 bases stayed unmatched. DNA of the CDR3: TGTGCCAGCAGGACAGGGTCGACTAATGAAAAACTGTTTTTT. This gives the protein CASRTGSTNEKLFF. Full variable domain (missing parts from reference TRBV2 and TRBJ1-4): EPEVTQTPSHQVTQMGQEVILRCVPISNHLYFYWYRQILGQKVEFLVSFYNNEISEKSEIFDDQFSVERPDGSNFTLKIRSTKLEDSAMYFCASRTGSTNEKLFFGSGTQLSVL.

CDR3 DNA: TGTGCCAGCAGCTACTTGGGAGCTAACTATGGCTACACCTTC. This codes for CASSYLGANYGYTF. V and J are TRBV7-8 and TRBJ1-2; no firm D call. The germline gives CDR1 SGHVS, CDR2 FQNEAQ. The CDR3 has 14 amino acids. V was clipped by 4 bases and J by 0 bases, with 9 bases between them.

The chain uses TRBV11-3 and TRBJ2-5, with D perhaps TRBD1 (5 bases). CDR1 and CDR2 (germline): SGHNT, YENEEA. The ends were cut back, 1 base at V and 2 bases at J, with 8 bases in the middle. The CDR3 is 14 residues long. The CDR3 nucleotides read TGTGCCAGCAGCTTAGGGGGCGGACAAGAGACCCAGTACTTC. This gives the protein CASSLGGGQETQYF.

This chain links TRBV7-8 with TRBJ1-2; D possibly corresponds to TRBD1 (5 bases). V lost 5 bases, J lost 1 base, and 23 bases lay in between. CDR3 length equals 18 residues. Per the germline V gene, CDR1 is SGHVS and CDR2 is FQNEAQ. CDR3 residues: CASSPRPRYDRYNYGYTF. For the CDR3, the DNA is TGTGCCAGCAGCCCAAGGCCCCGCTATGACAGATATAACTATGGCTACACCTTC.

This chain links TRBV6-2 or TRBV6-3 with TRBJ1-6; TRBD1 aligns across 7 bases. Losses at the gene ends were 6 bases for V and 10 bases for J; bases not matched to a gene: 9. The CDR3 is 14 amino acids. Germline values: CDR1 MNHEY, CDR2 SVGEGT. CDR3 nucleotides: TGTGCCAGCAGCCGGACAGGAGAGAGGTCACCCCTCCACTTT. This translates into CASSRTGERSPLHF.

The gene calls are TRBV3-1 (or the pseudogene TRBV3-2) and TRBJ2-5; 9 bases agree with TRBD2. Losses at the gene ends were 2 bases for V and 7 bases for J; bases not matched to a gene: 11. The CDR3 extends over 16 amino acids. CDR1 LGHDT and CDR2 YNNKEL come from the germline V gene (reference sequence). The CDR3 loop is CASSQPQGLATGTQYF. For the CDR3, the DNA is TGTGCCAGCAGCCAACCTCAGGGACTAGCTACGGGGACCCAGTACTTC.

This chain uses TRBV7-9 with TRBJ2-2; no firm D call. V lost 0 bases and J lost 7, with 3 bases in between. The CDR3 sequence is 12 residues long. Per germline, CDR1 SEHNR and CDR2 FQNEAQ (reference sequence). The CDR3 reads CASSLARGELFF. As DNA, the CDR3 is TGTGCCAGCAGCTTAGCCCGCGGGGAGCTGTTTTTT.

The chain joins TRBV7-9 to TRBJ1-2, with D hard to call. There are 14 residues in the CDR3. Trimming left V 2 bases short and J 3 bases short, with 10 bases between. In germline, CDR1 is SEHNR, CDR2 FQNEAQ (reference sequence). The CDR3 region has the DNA TGTGCCAGCAGCTTAAGGCAGGCACACTATGGCTACACCTTC. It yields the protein CASSLRQAHYGYTF.

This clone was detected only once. As DNA, the CDR3 is TGTGCCAGCAGTTTGAGGGGGGGTCGGCCGGGTAATGAGCAGTTCTTC. This translates into CASSLRGGRPGNEQFF. V usage is TRBV28 and J usage is TRBJ2-1, with a possible D match to TRBD2 (7 bases). The CDR3 totals 16 residues. Deletions cut 3 bases from V and 7 bases from J, with 19 bases between. Looked up from germline, CDR1 is MDHEN and CDR2 is SYDVKM.

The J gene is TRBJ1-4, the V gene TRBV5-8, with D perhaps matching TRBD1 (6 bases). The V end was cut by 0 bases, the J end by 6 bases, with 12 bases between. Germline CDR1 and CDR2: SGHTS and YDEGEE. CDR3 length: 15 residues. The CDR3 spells CASSLGAGAYEKLFF. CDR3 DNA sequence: TGTGCCAGCAGCTTGGGTGCGGGGGCTTATGAAAAACTGTTTTTT. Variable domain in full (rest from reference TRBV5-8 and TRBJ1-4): EAGVTQSPTHLIKTRGQQATLRCSPISGHTSVYWYQQALGLGLQFLLWYDEGEERNRGNFPPRFSGRQFPNYSSELNVNALELEDSALYLCASSLGAGAYEKLFFGSGTQLSVL.

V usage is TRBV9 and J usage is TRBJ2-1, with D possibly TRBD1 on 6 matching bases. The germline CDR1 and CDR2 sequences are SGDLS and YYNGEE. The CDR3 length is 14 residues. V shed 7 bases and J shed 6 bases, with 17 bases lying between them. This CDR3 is CASVEKGQLNEQFF. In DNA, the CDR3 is TGTGCCAGCGTGGAGAAGGGACAACTCAATGAGCAGTTCTTC.

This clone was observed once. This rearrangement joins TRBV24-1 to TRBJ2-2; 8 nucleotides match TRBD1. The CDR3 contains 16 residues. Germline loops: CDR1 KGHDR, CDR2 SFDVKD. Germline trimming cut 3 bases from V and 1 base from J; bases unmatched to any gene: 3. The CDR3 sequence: CATSDPGTGNTGELFF. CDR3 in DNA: TGTGCCACCAGTGATCCCGGGACAGGGAACACCGGGGAGCTGTTTTTT.

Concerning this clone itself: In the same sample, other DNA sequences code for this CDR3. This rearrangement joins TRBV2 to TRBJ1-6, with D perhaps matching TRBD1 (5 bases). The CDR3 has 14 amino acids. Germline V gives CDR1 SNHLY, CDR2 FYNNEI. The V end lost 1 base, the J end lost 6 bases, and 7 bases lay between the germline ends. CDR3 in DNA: TGTGCCAGCAGTGAAGGGCAGGGTAATTCACCCCTCCACTTT. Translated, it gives CASSEGQGNSPLHF.

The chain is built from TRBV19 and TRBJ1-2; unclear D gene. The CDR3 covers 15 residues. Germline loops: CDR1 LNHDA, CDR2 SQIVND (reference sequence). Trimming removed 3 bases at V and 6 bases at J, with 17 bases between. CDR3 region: CASSIVPVAVHGYTF. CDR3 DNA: TGTGCCAGTAGTATTGTTCCAGTAGCGGTGCATGGCTACACCTTC.

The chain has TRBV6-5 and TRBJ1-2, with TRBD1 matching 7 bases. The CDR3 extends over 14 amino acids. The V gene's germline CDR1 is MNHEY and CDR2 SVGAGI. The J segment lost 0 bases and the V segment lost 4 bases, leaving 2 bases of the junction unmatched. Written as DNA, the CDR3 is TGTGCCAGCAGTTCAGGGGGTACTAACTATGGCTACACCTTC. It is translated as CASSSGGTNYGYTF.

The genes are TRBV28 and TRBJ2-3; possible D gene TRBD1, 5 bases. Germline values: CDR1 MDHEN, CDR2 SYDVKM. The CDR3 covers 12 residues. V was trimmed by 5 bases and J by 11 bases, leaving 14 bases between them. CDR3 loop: CASSLRATGQYF. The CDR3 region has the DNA TGTGCCAGCAGTCTCAGGGCGACCGGGCAGTATTTT.

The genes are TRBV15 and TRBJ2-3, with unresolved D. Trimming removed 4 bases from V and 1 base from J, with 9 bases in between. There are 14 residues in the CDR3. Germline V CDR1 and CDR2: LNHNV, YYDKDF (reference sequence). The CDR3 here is CATSTLGRTDTQYF. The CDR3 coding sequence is TGTGCCACCAGCACCCTGGGCCGCACAGATACGCAGTATTTT. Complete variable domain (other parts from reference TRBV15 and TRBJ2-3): DAMVIQNPRYQVTQFGKPVTLSCSQTLNHNVMYWYQQKSSQAPKLLFHYYDKDFNNEADTPDNFQSRRPNTSFCFLDIRSPGLGDTAMYLCATSTLGRTDTQYFGPGTRLTVL.

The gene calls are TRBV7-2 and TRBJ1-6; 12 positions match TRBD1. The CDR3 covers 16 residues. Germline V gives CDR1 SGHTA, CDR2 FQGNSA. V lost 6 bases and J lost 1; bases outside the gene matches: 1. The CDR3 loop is CASRGQGASYNSPLHF. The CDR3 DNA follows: TGTGCCAGCAGGGGACAGGGGGCGTCCTATAATTCACCCCTCCACTTT.

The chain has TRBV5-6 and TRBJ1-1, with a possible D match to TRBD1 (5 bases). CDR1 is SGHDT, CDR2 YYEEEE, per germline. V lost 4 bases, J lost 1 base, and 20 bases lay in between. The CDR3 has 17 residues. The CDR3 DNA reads TGTGCCAGCAGCCCACCGGGCCCAAGGGGTTGGAACACTGAAGCTTTCTTT. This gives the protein CASSPPGPRGWNTEAFF.

The CDR3 region has the DNA TGTGCCAGCAGCCCTGGCTGGGGGACAGCAAATTATAGCAATCAGCCCCAGCATTTT. It is translated as CASSPGWGTANYSNQPQHF. The J gene is TRBJ1-5, the V gene TRBV7-8, with 7 nucleotides matching TRBD1. Per germline, CDR1 SGHVS and CDR2 FQNEAQ. The trim removed 5 bases at V and 0 bases at J, leaving 16 bases unmatched. The CDR3 sequence is 19 residues long.

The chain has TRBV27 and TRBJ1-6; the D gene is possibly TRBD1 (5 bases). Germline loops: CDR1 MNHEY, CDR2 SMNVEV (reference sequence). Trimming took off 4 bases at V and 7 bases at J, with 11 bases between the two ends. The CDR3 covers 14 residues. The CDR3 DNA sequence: TGTGCCAGCAGTTACGACAGAAGAAATTCACCCCTCCACTTT. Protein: CASSYDRRNSPLHF.

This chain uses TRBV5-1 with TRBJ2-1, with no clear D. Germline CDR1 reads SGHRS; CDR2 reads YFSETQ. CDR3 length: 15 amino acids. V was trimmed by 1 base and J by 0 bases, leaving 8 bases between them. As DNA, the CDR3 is TGCGCCAGCAGCTTGCGGGTAAGCTCCTACAATGAGCAGTTCTTC. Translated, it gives CASSLRVSSYNEQFF.

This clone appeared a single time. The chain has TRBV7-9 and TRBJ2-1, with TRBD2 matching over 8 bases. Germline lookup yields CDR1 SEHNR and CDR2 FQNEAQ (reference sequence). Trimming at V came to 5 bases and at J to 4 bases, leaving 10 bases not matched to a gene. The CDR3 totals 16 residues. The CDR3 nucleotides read TGTGCCAGCAGCCTAAAGAGCGGGGGCATTTACAATGAGCAGTTCTTC. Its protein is CASSLKSGGIYNEQFF.